Listed here are 2 T cell receptor beta chains from one sample, sequenced in a study of blood T cells in healthy people across ages. The second PCR ran about 6 to 11 cycles with a sample-barcoded 5' primer and J-beta primers. TCRdb recomputed calls from the 5' RACE reads with MiXCR, one row per CDR3 protein. The table shows 700,000 or so distinct CDR3 sequences, with over 20% occurring only once. Input material: blood. The receptors were sampled from a man aged 65 to 79 in good health.

V gene TRBV6-1 combines with J gene TRBJ2-3; no definite D call. Trimming cost V 8 bases and J 0 bases, with 9 bases left between them. The CDR3 spans 13 residues. Germline V lookup: CDR1 MNHNS, CDR2 SASEGT. The CDR3 bases are TGTGCCAGCGAACCTACTAGCACAGATACGCAGTATTTT. Translated: CASEPTSTDTQYF.

This sequence joins TRBV7-9 and TRBJ2-3, with 7 positions matching TRBD1. The V and J ends lost 5 bases and 4 bases, in that order; junction bases with no gene match: 12. CDR3 length: 16 amino acids. The V gene's germline CDR1 is SEHNR and CDR2 FQNEAQ (reference sequence). DNA of the CDR3: TGTGCCAGCAGCCGCCTAGACAGGGTCCGAGCAGATACGCAGTATTTT. Protein sequence: CASSRLDRVRADTQYF. Full variable domain (remainder filled in from reference TRBV7-9 and TRBJ2-3): DTGVSQNPRHKITKRGQNVTFRCDPISEHNRLYWYRQTLGQGPEFLTYFQNEAQLEKSRLLSDRFSAERPKGSFSTLEIQRTEQGDSAMYLCASSRLDRVRADTQYFGPGTRLTVL.